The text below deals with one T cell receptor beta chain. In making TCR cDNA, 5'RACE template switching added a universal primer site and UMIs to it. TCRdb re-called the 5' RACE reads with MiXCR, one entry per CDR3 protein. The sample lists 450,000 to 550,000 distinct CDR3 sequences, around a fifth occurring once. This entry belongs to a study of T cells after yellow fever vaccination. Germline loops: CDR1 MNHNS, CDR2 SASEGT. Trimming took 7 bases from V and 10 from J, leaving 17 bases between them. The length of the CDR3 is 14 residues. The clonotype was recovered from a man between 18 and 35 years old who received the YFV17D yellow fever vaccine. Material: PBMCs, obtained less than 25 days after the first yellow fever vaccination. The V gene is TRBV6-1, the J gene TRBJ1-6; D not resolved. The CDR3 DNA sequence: TGTGCCAGCACCCCGGGCGGTCAAGAGTCACCCCTCCACTTT. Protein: CASTPGGQESPLHF.